These 14 T cell receptor beta chains were all obtained from the same sample, sequenced in a study of CD8 T cells in ankylosing spondylitis. TCRdb reanalysed the 5' RACE reads using MiXCR and keeps one entry per CDR3 protein. The data hold about 42,000 distinct CDR3 sequences, with more than 3% observed a single time. Sequencing input: blood, either unsorted or a sorted T cell fraction (not recorded which). These receptors were collected from a female donor with ankylosing spondylitis or in good health (not recorded which).

In its sample, this clonotype ranks as medium-sized. The chain employs TRBV9 and TRBJ2-7; a weak D match, TRBD1 (6 bases). Trimming shortened V by 0 bases and J by 0 bases, and 7 bases separated the two germline ends. CDR1 SGDLS and CDR2 YYNGEE come from the germline V gene. The CDR3 loop spans 14 amino acids. CDR3 loop: CASSVGTVSYEQYF. CDR3 DNA sequence: TGTGCCAGCAGCGTAGGGACAGTCTCCTACGAGCAGTACTTC.

This clonotype occurred many times. The chain uses TRBV9 and TRBJ1-1; D not resolved. V gave up 0 bases and J gave up 1 base, with 10 bases separating them. This CDR3 spans 15 amino acids. Germline V gene data show CDR1 as SGDLS and CDR2 as YYNGEE. CDR3 in DNA: TGTGCCAGCAGCGTAGCGGCAGGAGGGAACACTGAAGCTTTCTTT. Translated: CASSVAAGGNTEAFF.

This clonotype has more than one count but fewer than ten. Relative to the germline gene, one junction end is altered; a read error may explain this. This CDR3 is CASSVGGNQSNYGYTF. Written as DNA, the CDR3 is TGTGCCAGCAGCGTAGGGGGAAACCAGTCCAACTATGGATACACCTTC. This sequence joins TRBV9 and TRBJ1-2; D uncertain. The CDR3 has 16 amino acids. The germline V gene has CDR1 SGDLS and CDR2 YYNGEE. The variable domain in full, with the rest retrieved from reference TRBV9 and TRBJ1-2, is DSGVTQTPKHLITATGQRVTLRCSPRSGDLSVYWYQQSLDQGLQFLIQYYNGEERAKGNILERFSAQQFPDLHSELNLSSLELGDSALYFCASSVGGNQSNYGYTFGSGTRLTVV.

The V call is TRBV9, the J call TRBJ2-3; D remains unclear. V was pared by 3 bases and J by 2 bases, with 7 bases between. CDR1 is SGDLS, CDR2 YYNGEE, per germline. The CDR3 spans 13 residues. The DNA for the CDR3 is TGTGCCAGCAGCGCACTACCCACAGATACGCAGTATTTT. Translation gives CASSALPTDTQYF.

This clonotype was detected ten times or more. V gene TRBV9 combines with J gene TRBJ1-2, with D perhaps matching TRBD1 (6 bases). The length of the CDR3 is 15 residues. V was pared by 3 bases and J by 3 bases, with 15 bases between. Germline V gene sequence: CDR1 SGDLS, CDR2 YYNGEE. This chain's CDR3 is CASSAWTEGDYGYTF. In DNA, the CDR3 is TGTGCCAGCAGCGCCTGGACAGAAGGAGACTATGGCTACACCTTC.

This rearrangement joins TRBV9 to TRBJ1-6; D is uncertain. This CDR3 is built from 16 residues. Germline V lookup: CDR1 SGDLS, CDR2 YYNGEE. V shed 3 bases and J shed 0 bases, with 10 bases lying between them. The CDR3, as DNA: TGTGCCAGCAGCGGTAGCGGCAGCTCCTATAATTCACCCCTCCACTTT. Protein product: CASSGSGSSYNSPLHF.

This clonotype came up many times. The V and J genes are TRBV9 and TRBJ2-1; the D gene is possibly TRBD2 (5 bases). This CDR3 comprises 13 residues. Germline V gives CDR1 SGDLS, CDR2 YYNGEE. The germline V and J ends were trimmed by 0 bases and 7 bases, with 8 bases remaining between them. CDR3 sequence: CASSVARGNEQFF. The CDR3, as DNA: TGTGCCAGCAGCGTAGCTCGCGGGAATGAGCAGTTCTTC.

This clonotype was seen at least ten times. This chain connects TRBV9 to TRBJ2-1, with 7 nucleotides matching TRBD1. The CDR3 length is 14 residues. V trimming: 4 bases; J trimming: 8 bases; junction bases outside the gene matches: 9. Germline lookup yields CDR1 SGDLS and CDR2 YYNGEE. CDR3 region: CASSPLQGFHEQFF. DNA for the CDR3: TGTGCCAGCAGCCCCCTACAGGGGTTCCATGAGCAGTTCTTC.

This clonotype was seen repeatedly, ten times or more. The CDR3 bases are TGTGCCAGCAGCGTAGAAGCCGTCATGAACACTGAAGCTTTCTTT. Its protein is CASSVEAVMNTEAFF. This chain uses TRBV9 with TRBJ1-1, with no clear D. V was clipped by 0 bases and J by 0 bases, with 9 bases between them. The CDR3 spans 15 residues. Germline CDR1 and CDR2: SGDLS and YYNGEE.

In this sample, this clonotype turned up many times. The V call is TRBV9, the J call TRBJ2-2; 7 positions agree with TRBD2. Trimming cost V 0 bases and J 5 bases; bases outside gene matches: 7. The germline CDR1 and CDR2 sequences are SGDLS and YYNGEE. CDR3 length: 16 residues. CDR3 amino acids: CASSVGGRVGTGELFF. CDR3 coding DNA: TGTGCCAGCAGCGTAGGTGGGAGGGTGGGGACCGGGGAGCTGTTTTTT.

The chain is built from TRBV9 and TRBJ2-3; D ambiguous. The CDR3 runs 14 residues. Germline CDR1 is SGDLS and CDR2 is YYNGEE. The ends were cut back, 0 bases at V and 2 bases at J, with 7 bases in the middle. The CDR3 protein is CASSVATNTDTQYF. The CDR3 bases are TGTGCCAGCAGCGTAGCTACGAACACAGATACGCAGTATTTT.

This clonotype was seen ten or more times. The chain is built from TRBV9 and TRBJ2-2; possibly TRBD1 for D (5 bases). The CDR3 totals 13 residues. Germline V CDR1 and CDR2: SGDLS, YYNGEE. V was pared by 5 bases and J by 3 bases, with 8 bases between. CDR3 in DNA: TGTGCCAGCAGAACAGGTTACACCGGGGAGCTGTTTTTT. Encoded protein: CASRTGYTGELFF.

This clonotype was seen at least ten times. The rearrangement uses TRBV9 and TRBJ2-7, with D perhaps TRBD1 (6 bases). This CDR3 has 13 residues. Trimming took 3 bases from V and 3 from J, leaving 10 bases between them. Germline assignment: CDR1 SGDLS and CDR2 YYNGEE. CDR3 nucleotide sequence: TGTGCCAGCAGCGCCGGGACACACTACGAGCAGTACTTC. Translating gives CASSAGTHYEQYF. The full variable domain, with the rest looked up from reference TRBV9 and TRBJ2-7, is DSGVTQTPKHLITATGQRVTLRCSPRSGDLSVYWYQQSLDQGLQFLIQYYNGEERAKGNILERFSAQQFPDLHSELNLSSLELGDSALYFCASSAGTHYEQYFGPGTRLTVT.

The chain joins TRBV9 to TRBJ2-5, with 8 bases aligning to TRBD1. V lost 3 bases and J lost 4; bases outside the gene matches: 8. The CDR3 extends over 15 amino acids. Germline V gives CDR1 SGDLS, CDR2 YYNGEE. The CDR3 nucleotides are TGTGCCAGCAGCGCGACGGACAGGGCGCGAGAGACCCAGTACTTC. This encodes CASSATDRARETQYF.